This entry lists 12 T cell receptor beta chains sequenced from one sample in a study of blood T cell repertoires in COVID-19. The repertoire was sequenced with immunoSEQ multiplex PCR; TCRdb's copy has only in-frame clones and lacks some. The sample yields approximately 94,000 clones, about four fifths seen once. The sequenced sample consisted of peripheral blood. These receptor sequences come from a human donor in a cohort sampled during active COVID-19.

The CDR3 DNA reads TGTGCCACCTCGCAGGGAGGGGACACTGAAGCTTTCTTT. It yields the protein CATSQGGDTEAFF. V usage is TRBV15 and J usage is TRBJ1-1, with D perhaps TRBD1 (5 bases). Per germline, CDR1 LNHNV and CDR2 YYDKDF (reference sequence). The CDR3 extends over 13 amino acids. Trimming took off 8 bases at V and 3 bases at J, with 13 bases between the two ends.

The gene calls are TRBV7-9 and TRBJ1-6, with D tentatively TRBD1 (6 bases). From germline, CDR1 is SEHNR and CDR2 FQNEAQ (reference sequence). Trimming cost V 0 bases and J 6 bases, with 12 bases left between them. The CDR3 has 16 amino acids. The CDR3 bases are TGTGCCAGCAGCTTAGCGGGGGCAGGGGTTAATTCACCCCTCCACTTT. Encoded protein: CASSLAGAGVNSPLHF.

The CDR3: CAIATSGDEQFF. The CDR3 DNA sequence: TGTGCCATCGCTACTAGCGGCGATGAGCAGTTCTTC. The chain employs TRBV10-3 and TRBJ2-1, with 8 positions matching TRBD2. With V trimmed by 8 bases and J by 8 bases, 5 bases remained unmatched. The CDR3 is 12 amino acids. CDR1 is ENHRY, CDR2 SYGVKD, per germline.

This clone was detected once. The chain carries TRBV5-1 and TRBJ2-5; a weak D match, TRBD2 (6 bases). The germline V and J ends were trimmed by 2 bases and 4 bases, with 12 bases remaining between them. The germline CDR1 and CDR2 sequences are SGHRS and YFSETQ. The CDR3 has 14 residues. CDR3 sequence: CASSLRDGGETQYF. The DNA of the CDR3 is TGCGCCAGCAGCTTACGGGACGGGGGAGAGACCCAGTACTTC.

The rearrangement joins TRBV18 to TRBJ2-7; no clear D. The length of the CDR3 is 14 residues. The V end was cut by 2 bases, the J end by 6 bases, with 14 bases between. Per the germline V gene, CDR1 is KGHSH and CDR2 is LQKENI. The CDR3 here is CASSPNRPNFEQYF. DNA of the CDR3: TGTGCCAGCTCACCAAACCGCCCGAACTTCGAGCAGTACTTC.

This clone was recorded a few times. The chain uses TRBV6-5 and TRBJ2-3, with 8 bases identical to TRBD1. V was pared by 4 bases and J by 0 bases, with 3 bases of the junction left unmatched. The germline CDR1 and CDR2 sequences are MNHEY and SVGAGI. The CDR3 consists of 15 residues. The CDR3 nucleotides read TGTGCCAGCAGTTCCTGGACAGGGAGCACAGATACGCAGTATTTT. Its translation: CASSSWTGSTDTQYF.

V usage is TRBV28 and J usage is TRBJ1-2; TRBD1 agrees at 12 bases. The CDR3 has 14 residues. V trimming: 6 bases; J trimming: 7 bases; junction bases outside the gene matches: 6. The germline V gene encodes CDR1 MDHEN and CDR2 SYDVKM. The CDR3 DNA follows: TGTGCCAGCAGCCGGTGGGGACAGGGGGCTGGCTACACCTTC. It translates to CASSRWGQGAGYTF.

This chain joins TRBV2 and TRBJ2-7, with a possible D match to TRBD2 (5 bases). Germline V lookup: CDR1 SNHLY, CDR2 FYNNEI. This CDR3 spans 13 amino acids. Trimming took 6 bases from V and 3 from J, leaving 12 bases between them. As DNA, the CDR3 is TGTGCCAGCAGAGCCCTAGCTTTCTACGAGCAGTACTTC. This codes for CASRALAFYEQYF.

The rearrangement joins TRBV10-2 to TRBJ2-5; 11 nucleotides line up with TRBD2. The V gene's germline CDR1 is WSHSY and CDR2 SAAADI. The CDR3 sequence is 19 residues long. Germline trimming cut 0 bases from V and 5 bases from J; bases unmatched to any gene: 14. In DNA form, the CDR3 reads TGCGCCAGCAGTGAGTCAAGCTCGACTAGCGGGGCCCCCAGGGAGACCCAGTACTTC. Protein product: CASSESSSTSGAPRETQYF.

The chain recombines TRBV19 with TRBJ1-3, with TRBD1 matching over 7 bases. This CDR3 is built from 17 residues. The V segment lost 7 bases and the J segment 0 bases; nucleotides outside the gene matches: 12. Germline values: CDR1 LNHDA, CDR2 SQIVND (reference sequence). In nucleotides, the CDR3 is TGTGCCAGTAACAGGGGAACCTTTCTTTACTCTGGAAACACCATATATTTT. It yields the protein CASNRGTFLYSGNTIYF.

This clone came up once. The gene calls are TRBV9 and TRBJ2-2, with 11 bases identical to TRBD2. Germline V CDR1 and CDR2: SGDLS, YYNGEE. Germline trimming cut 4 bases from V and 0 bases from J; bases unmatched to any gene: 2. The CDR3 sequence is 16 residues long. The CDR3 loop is CASSLGLAANTGELFF. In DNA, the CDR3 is TGTGCCAGCAGCTTGGGACTAGCGGCGAACACCGGGGAGCTGTTTTTT. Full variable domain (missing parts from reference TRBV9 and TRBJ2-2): DSGVTQTPKHLITATGQRVTLRCSPRSGDLSVYWYQQSLDQGLQFLIQYYNGEERAKGNILERFSAQQFPDLHSELNLSSLELGDSALYFCASSLGLAANTGELFFGEGSRLTVL.

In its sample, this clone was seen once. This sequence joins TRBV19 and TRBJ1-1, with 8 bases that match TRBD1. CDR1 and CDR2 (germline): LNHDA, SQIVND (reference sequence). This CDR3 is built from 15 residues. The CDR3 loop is CATFRDRKQNTEAFF. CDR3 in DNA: TGTGCAACATTCCGGGACAGGAAGCAGAACACTGAAGCTTTCTTT.